A selection of T cell receptor beta chains follows, all from one sample in a study of T cell responses to AZD1222 COVID-19 vaccine. Sequencing used immunoSEQ multiplex PCR; TCRdb keeps in-frame clones, though not all of them. Of 77,000 or so clones in the sample, around 90% were seen once. Sequencing was performed on peripheral blood, taken on day 0 of MenACWY control vaccination. The source of these receptors is an adult in good health. Both conserved end residues are part of each CDR3. The order of the fields is V gene, CDR3 length, J gene, clone size, D gene, CDR3 DNA, CDR3 protein. The D gene is left open where the match is weak. Clone size is given for some rows only: seen once, a few or many times, or a class if the clone is expanded.

>TRBV6-2/TRBV6-3|15|TRBJ2-7|-|TRBD2
TGTGCCAGCAGACCTAGCGGGGGGCAAACCTACGAGCAGTACTTC
CASRPSGGQTYEQYF
>TRBV13|20|TRBJ2-3|once|-
TGTGCCAGCAGCCCACGAGCCGGGACTCCAACACCATTATTCACAGATACGCAGTATTTT
CASSPRAGTPTPLFTDTQYF
>TRBV7-2|16|TRBJ2-3|-|TRBD2
TGTGCCAGCAGCGGAGGAGGAGCGGGGGGTCGAGATACGCAGTATTTT
CASSGGGAGGRDTQYF
>TRBV10-3|13|TRBJ1-4|-|-
TGTGCCATCAAGGCTGGAACTAATGAAAAACTGTTTTTT
CAIKAGTNEKLFF
>TRBV21-1|14|TRBJ1-2|-|-
TGTGCCAGCAGCAAAGTTGGACAGGGTGGTGGCTACACCTTC
CASSKVGQGGGYTF
>TRBV19|14|TRBJ2-5|-|TRBD2
TGTGCCAGTAGTAAGCCTAGCGGGTCCGAGACCCAGTACTTC
CASSKPSGSETQYF
>TRBV28|17|TRBJ2-4|-|TRBD2
TGTGCCAGCAGTTCCGGGACTAGCGGGGGTTTCAAAAACATTCAGTACTTC
CASSSGTSGGFKNIQYF
>TRBV11-1|13|TRBJ1-1|-|-
TGTGCCAGCAGCTTAGATGGGGGCACTGAAGCTTTCTTT
CASSLDGGTEAFF
>TRBV27|13|TRBJ1-2|-|TRBD1
TGTGCCAGCAGTACGACAGGGGCTGGCGGCTACACCTTC
CASSTTGAGGYTF
>TRBV6-6|15|TRBJ2-7|-|TRBD1
TGTGCCAGCAGTTACGGAGGGACAGGGGCTTTCGAGCAGTACTTC
CASSYGGTGAFEQYF
>TRBV28|15|TRBJ2-1|-|-
TGTGCCAGCAGTTTATGGAGTAGCTCCTACAATGAGCAGTTCTTC
CASSLWSSSYNEQFF
>TRBV24-1|15|TRBJ1-2|-|-
TGTGCCACCAGTGATGTGCAGGTGGTGGGCTATGGCTACACCTTC
CATSDVQVVGYGYTF
>TRBV10-3|14|TRBJ1-5|-|TRBD1
TGTGCCATCAGTACCGGGACAGGGTCTCAGCCCCAGCATTTT
CAISTGTGSQPQHF
>TRBV5-1|13|TRBJ2-5|-|TRBD1
TGCGCCAGCAGCCCGGGACAGGGAGAGACCCAGTACTTC
CASSPGQGETQYF
>TRBV5-3|18|TRBJ2-6|-|-
TGTGCCAGAAGCTCCCTATACGGACAGCGCTCTGGGGCCAACGTCCTGACTTTC
CARSSLYGQRSGANVLTF
>TRBV19|16|TRBJ2-5|-|TRBD2
TGTGCCAGTAGTATATGGACCGGGAGGGGGGAAGAGACCCAGTACTTC
CASSIWTGRGEETQYF
>TRBV10-3|17|TRBJ1-3|-|TRBD1
TGTGCCACAGTCAACAGGGACAGGGTGGATACTGGAAACACCATATATTTT
CATVNRDRVDTGNTIYF
>TRBV6-2/TRBV6-3|17|TRBJ2-1|-|TRBD2
TGTGCCAGCAGTTACGACCCCTCTAGCGGAGCCTACAATGAGCAGTTCTTC
CASSYDPSSGAYNEQFF
>TRBV2|15|TRBJ1-5|-|-
TGTGCCAGCAGTGAGAGTCAGACAAGCAATCAGCCCCAGCATTTT
CASSESQTSNQPQHF
>TRBV6-5|15|TRBJ2-2|-|-
TGTGCCAGCAGTTACGGGCAGGGAGGCAGCGGGGAGCTGTTTTTT
CASSYGQGGSGELFF
>TRBV7-2|13|TRBJ2-3|-|-
TGTGCCAGCAGCTCAGCTCCGGGTGATACGCAGTATTTT
CASSSAPGDTQYF
>TRBV18|15|TRBJ1-4|-|TRBD1
TGTGCCAGCTCACTCGGGACAGGGGCTAATGAAAAACTGTTTTTT
CASSLGTGANEKLFF
>TRBV7-3|15|TRBJ1-2|-|-
TGTGCCAGCAGCTTAATGGGGGCGGTGGACTATGGCTACACCTTC
CASSLMGAVDYGYTF
>TRBV10-3|15|TRBJ2-1|-|-
TGTGCCATCCGAGACTCCGGGACACAGCAGCCTACGGGGTTCTTC
CAIRDSGTQQPTGFF
>TRBV28|14|TRBJ2-5|-|TRBD1
TGTGCCAGCAGGCGCGGACAGGGGGCAGGGACCCAGTACTTC
CASRRGQGAGTQYF
>TRBV6-1|14|TRBJ2-1|-|TRBD2
TGTGCCAGCAGTTCCCGGACTAGTTCGAATGAGCAGTTCTTC
CASSSRTSSNEQFF
>TRBV18|16|TRBJ1-6|-|-
TGTGCCAGCTCACCACTACAGGGAGGCGATAATTCACCCCTCCACTTT
CASSPLQGGDNSPLHF
>TRBV28|15|TRBJ2-1|-|-
TGTGCCAGCAGTTTCCAGGGGCTACCAAACAATGAGCAGTTCTTC
CASSFQGLPNNEQFF
>TRBV18|16|TRBJ2-5|-|TRBD2
TGTGCCAGCTCAGCACTAGCGGGATTGTTAGGAGAGACCCAGTACTTC
CASSALAGLLGETQYF
>TRBV9|16|TRBJ2-4|-|TRBD2
TGTGCCAGCAGCCTGGAAGCGGGAGCGGGAGGAGACATTCAGTACTTC
CASSLEAGAGGDIQYF
>TRBV5-1|15|TRBJ1-1|once|-
TGCGCCAGCAGCTTGGAGCCTGCTATGAACACTGAAGCTTTCTTT
CASSLEPAMNTEAFF
>TRBV28|13|TRBJ1-3|-|TRBD1
TGTGCCAGCACGAGAGGGGGCGCAAACACCATATATTTT
CASTRGGANTIYF
>TRBV28|16|TRBJ2-2|once|-
TGTGCCAGCAGTTCACTAGATTTCGGGGCTAACCGGGAGCTGTTTTTT
CASSSLDFGANRELFF
>TRBV5-1|16|TRBJ2-1|-|-
TGCGCCAGCAGCTTGGGGCCACTGGGAACAGGGAATGAGCAGTTCTTC
CASSLGPLGTGNEQFF
>TRBV5-1|15|TRBJ2-7|-|TRBD1
TGCGCCAGCAGCGGGACAGCGAACAGTGCCTACGAGCAGTACTTC
CASSGTANSAYEQYF
>TRBV5-1|15|TRBJ1-4|-|-
TGCGCCAGCAGCTTAGGCATTACAACTAATGAAAAACTGTTTTTT
CASSLGITTNEKLFF
>TRBV4-3|14|TRBJ2-2|-|TRBD1
TGCGCCAGCAGCCAAGACAGGGGGCCCGGGGAGCTGTTTTTT
CASSQDRGPGELFF
>TRBV18|14|TRBJ1-3|-|-
TGTGCCAGCTCACCAGTCGTATCTGGAAACACCATATATTTT
CASSPVVSGNTIYF
>TRBV6-5|12|TRBJ1-2|-|-
TGTGCTACAACTCAAGCTAACTATGGCTACACCTTC
CATTQANYGYTF
>TRBV19|17|TRBJ2-4|-|TRBD1
TGTGCCAGTAGTCCTGGACAGGGGGCCTTTGTCAAAAACATTCAGTACTTC
CASSPGQGAFVKNIQYF
>TRBV5-4|16|TRBJ2-5|-|TRBD2
TGTGCCAGCAGCTCGGTCGGTCGGGGGGGCCCCGAGACCCAGTACTTC
CASSSVGRGGPETQYF
>TRBV15|12|TRBJ2-2|-|-
TGTGCCACCACCCGAGACACCGGGGAGCTGTTTTTT
CATTRDTGELFF
>TRBV7-8|14|TRBJ2-7|-|TRBD1
TGTGCCAGCAGCGCCGACAGGGGTTCCTACGAGCAGTACTTC
CASSADRGSYEQYF
>TRBV4-1|14|TRBJ1-2|-|TRBD1
TGCGCCAGCAGCCAAGAAGGGACAGTGAGTGGCTACACCTTC
CASSQEGTVSGYTF
>TRBV11-2|12|TRBJ2-5|-|-
TGTGCCAGCAGCAGACTAGGCGAGACCCAGTACTTC
CASSRLGETQYF
>TRBV15|15|TRBJ1-4|-|TRBD1
TGTGCCACCAGCAGGTACCGGGACAGGGATGAAAAACTGTTTTTT
CATSRYRDRDEKLFF
>TRBV15|14|TRBJ2-1|-|TRBD1
TGTGCCACCAGCAGGGGACAGGGTAGCAATGAGCAGTTCTTC
CATSRGQGSNEQFF
>TRBV2|15|TRBJ2-2|few|-
TGTGCCAGCAGTGGTGGACCCGCGAACACCGGGGAGCTGTTTTTT
CASSGGPANTGELFF